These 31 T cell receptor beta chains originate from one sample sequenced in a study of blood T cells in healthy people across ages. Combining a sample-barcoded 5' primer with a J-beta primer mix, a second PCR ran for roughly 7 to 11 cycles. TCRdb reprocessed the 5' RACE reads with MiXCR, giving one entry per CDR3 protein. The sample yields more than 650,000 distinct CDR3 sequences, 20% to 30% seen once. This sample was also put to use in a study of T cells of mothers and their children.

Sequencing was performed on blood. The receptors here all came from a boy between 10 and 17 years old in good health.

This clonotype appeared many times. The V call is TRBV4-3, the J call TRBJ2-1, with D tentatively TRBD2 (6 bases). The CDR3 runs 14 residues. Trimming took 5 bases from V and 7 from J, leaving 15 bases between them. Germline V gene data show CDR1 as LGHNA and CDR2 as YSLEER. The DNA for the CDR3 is TGCGCCAGCAGCAGGGGACTCGCGGGTAATGAGCAGTTCTTC. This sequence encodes CASSRGLAGNEQFF.

The CDR3 here is CSVETETGWDNEQFF. Here the CDR3 DNA reads TGCAGCGTTGAGACCGAGACAGGGTGGGACAATGAGCAGTTCTTC. The chain carries TRBV29-1 and TRBJ2-1; 7 bases are shared with TRBD1. The CDR3 runs 15 residues. The trim removed 3 bases at V and 5 bases at J, leaving 10 bases unmatched. Looked up from germline, CDR1 is SQVTM and CDR2 is ANQGSEA.

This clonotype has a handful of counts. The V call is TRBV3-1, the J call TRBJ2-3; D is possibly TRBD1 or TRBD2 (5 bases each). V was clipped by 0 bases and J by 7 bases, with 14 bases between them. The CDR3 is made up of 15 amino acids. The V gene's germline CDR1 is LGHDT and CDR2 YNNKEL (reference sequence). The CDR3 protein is CASSQDLTGPYTQYF. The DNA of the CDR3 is TGTGCCAGCAGCCAAGATCTAACGGGGCCCTATACGCAGTATTTT.

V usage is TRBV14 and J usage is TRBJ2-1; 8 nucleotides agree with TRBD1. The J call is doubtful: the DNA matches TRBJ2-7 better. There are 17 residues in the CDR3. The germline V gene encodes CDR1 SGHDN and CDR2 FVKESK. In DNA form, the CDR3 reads TGTGCCAGCAGCCAAGATCCCCGACAGGGGCTCTCCTACGAGCAGTACTTC. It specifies CASSQDPRQGLSYEQYF.

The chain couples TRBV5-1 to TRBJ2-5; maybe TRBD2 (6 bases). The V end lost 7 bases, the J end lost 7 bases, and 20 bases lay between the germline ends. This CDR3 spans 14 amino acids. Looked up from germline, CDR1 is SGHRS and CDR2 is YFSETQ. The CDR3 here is CASGFGGARGTQYF. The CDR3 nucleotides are TGCGCCAGCGGATTTGGCGGGGCGAGGGGGACCCAGTACTTC.

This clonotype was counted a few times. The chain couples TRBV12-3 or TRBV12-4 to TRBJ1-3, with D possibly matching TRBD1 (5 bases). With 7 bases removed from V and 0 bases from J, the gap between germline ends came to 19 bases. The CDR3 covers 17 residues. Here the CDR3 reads CASTLGTGPHSGNTIYF. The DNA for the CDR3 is TGTGCCAGCACCCTGGGCACAGGTCCTCACTCTGGAAACACCATATATTTT.

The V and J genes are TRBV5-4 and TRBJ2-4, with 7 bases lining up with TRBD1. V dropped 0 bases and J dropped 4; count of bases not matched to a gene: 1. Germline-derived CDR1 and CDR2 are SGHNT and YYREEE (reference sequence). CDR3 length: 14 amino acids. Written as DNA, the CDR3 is TGTGCCAGCAGCTTGGAGGACAGGAAAAACATTCAGTACTTC. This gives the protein CASSLEDRKNIQYF.

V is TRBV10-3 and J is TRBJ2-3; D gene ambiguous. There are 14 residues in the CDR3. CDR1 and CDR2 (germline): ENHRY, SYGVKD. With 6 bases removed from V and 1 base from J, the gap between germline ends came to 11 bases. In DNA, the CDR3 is TGTGCCATCAGAAACAGTGGGGGCACAGATACGCAGTATTTT. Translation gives CAIRNSGGTDTQYF.

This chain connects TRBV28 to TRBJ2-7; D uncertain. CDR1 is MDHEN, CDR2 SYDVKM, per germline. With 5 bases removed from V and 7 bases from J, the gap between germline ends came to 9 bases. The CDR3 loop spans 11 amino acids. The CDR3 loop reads CASSPHREQYF. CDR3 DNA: TGTGCCAGCAGTCCCCACCGAGAGCAGTACTTC.

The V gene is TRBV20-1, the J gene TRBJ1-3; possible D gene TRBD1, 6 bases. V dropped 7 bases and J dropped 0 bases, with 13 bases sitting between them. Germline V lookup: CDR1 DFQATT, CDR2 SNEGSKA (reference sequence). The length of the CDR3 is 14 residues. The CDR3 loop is CSVKPGVSGNTIYF. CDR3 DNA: TGCAGTGTTAAACCAGGGGTCTCTGGAAACACCATATATTTT.

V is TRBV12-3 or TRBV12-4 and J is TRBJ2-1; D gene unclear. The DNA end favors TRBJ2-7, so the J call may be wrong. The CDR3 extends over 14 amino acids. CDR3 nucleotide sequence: TGTGCCAGCAGTTTCACCAGTCCAAGGGATGAGCAGTACTTC. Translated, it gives CASSFTSPRDEQYF.

The CDR3 is CASSLNNYEQYF. The CDR3 DNA reads TGTGCCAGCAGTTTAAATAACTACGAGCAGTACTTC. The genes are TRBV28 and TRBJ2-7; no clear D. The CDR3 extends over 12 amino acids. Germline CDR1 MDHEN, CDR2 SYDVKM. Trimming left V 2 bases short and J 3 bases short, with 5 bases between.

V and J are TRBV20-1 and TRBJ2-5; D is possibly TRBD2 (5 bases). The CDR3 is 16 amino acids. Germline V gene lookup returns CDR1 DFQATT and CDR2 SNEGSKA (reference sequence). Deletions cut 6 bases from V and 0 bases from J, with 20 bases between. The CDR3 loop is CSAQLPTWRNQETQYF. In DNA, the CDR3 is TGCAGTGCCCAGCTCCCGACGTGGAGGAACCAAGAGACCCAGTACTTC.

The CDR3 DNA reads as TGTGCCAGCAGCTCCATCACAGGCCCGACTAATGAAAAACTGTTTTTT. Protein product: CASSSITGPTNEKLFF. The chain combines TRBV7-9 with TRBJ1-4; possibly TRBD1 for D (5 bases). V was cut by 4 bases and J by 2 bases, with 14 bases left in between. Germline V gene data show CDR1 as SEHNR and CDR2 as FQNEAQ (reference sequence). The CDR3 totals 16 residues.

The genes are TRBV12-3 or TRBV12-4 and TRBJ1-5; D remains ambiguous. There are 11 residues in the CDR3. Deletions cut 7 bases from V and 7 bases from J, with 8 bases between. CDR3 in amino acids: CASILRQPQHF. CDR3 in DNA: TGTGCCAGCATCCTACGGCAGCCCCAGCATTTT.

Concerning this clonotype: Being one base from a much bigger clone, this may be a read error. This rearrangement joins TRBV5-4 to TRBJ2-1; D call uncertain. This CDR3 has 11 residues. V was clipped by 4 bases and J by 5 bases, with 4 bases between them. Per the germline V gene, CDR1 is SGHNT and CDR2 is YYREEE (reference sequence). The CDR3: CASSKDNEQFF. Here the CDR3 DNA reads TGTGCCAGCAGCAAGGACAATGAGCAGTTCTTC.

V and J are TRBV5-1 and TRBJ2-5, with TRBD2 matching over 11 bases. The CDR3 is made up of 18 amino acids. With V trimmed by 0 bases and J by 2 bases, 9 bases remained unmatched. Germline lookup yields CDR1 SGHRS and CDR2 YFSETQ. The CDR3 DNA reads TGCGCCAGCAGCTTGGCTTTCTTCGGGACTAGCGGTCAAGAGACCCAGTACTTC. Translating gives CASSLAFFGTSGQETQYF.

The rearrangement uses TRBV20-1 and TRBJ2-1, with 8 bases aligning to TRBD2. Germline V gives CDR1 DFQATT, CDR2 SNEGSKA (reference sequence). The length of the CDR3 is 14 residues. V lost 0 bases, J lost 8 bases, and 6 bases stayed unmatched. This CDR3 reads CSARDPRGGYEQFF. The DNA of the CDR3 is TGCAGTGCTAGAGACCCCCGGGGGGGCTATGAGCAGTTCTTC.

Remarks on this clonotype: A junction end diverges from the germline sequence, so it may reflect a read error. Here the CDR3 reads CASSPTITGLVTF. The CDR3 region has the DNA TGTGCCAGCAGCCCGACGATTACGGGACTAGTAACGTTC. The chain couples TRBV12-3 or TRBV12-4 to TRBJ2-7; 8 bases agree with TRBD2. The CDR3 contains 13 residues.

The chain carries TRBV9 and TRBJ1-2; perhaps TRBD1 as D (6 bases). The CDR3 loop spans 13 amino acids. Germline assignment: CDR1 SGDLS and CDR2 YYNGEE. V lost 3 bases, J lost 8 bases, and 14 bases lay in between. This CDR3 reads CASSGQGIVGYTF. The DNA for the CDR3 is TGTGCCAGCAGCGGCCAGGGGATTGTGGGCTACACCTTC.

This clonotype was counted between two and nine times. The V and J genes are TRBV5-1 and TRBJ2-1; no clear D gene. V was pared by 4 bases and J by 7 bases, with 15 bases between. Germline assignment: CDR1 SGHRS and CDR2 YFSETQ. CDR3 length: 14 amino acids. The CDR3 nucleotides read TGCGCCAGCAGCCCGCTGGCTCGAGAGAATGAGCAGTTCTTC. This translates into CASSPLARENEQFF.

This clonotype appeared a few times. The CDR3 loop reads CASSIDVPVYEKLFF. CDR3 in DNA: TGTGCCAGCAGCATCGATGTGCCGGTTTATGAAAAACTGTTTTTT. The chain uses TRBV7-9 and TRBJ1-4; D is ambiguous. The V end was cut by 5 bases, the J end by 6 bases, with 16 bases between. The germline CDR1 and CDR2 sequences are SEHNR and FQNEAQ (reference sequence). The length of the CDR3 is 15 residues.

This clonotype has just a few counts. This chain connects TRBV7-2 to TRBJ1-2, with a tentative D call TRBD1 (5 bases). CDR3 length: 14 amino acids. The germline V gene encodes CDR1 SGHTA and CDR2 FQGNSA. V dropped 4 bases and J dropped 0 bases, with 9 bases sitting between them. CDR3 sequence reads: CASSYTGTNYGYTF. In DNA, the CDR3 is TGTGCCAGCAGCTATACAGGCACTAACTATGGCTACACCTTC.

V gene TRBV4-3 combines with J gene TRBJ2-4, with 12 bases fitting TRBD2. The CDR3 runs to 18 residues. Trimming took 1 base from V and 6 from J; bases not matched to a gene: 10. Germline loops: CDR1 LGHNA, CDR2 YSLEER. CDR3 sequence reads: CASSQVSSGGASVNIQYF. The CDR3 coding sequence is TGCGCCAGCAGCCAAGTATCTAGCGGGGGGGCTTCGGTAAACATTCAGTACTTC.

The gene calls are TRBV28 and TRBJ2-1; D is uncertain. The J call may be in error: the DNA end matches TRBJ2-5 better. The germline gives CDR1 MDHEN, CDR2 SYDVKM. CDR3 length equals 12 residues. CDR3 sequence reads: CATLVGQETQYF. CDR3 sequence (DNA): TGTGCCACCTTAGTGGGCCAAGAGACCCAGTACTTC.

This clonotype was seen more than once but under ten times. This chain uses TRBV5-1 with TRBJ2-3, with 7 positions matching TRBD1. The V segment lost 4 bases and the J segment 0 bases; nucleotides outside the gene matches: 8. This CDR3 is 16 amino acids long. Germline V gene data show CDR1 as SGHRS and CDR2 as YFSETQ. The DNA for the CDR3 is TGCGCCAGCAGCGCACAGGGGCATCTTAGCACAGATACGCAGTATTTT. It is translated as CASSAQGHLSTDTQYF.

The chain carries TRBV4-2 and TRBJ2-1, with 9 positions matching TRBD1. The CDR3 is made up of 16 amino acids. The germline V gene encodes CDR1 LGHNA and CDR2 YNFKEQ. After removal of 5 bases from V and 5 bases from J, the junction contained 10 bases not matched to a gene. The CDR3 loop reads CASSTQGAGMDNEQFF. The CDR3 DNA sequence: TGTGCCAGCAGCACACAGGGGGCAGGTATGGACAATGAGCAGTTCTTC.

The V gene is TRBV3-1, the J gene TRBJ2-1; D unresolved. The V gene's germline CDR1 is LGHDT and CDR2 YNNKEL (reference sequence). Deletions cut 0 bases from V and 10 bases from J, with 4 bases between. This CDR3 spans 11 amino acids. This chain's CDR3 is CASSQEFEQFF. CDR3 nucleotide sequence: TGTGCCAGCAGCCAAGAGTTCGAGCAGTTCTTC.

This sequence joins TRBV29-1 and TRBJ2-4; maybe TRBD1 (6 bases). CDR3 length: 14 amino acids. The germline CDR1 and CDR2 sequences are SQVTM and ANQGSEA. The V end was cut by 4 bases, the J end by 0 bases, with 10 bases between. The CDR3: CSVAARGAKNIQYF. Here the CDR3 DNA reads TGCAGCGTTGCGGCCAGGGGAGCCAAAAACATTCAGTACTTC.

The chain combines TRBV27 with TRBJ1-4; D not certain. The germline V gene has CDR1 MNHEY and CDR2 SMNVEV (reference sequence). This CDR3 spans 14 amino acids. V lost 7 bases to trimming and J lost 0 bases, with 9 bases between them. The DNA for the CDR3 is TGTGCCAGCACCGGGCGTGCAACTAATGAAAAACTGTTTTTT. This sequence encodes CASTGRATNEKLFF. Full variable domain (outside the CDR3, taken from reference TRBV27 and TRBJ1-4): EAQVTQNPRYLITVTGKKLTVTCSQNMNHEYMSWYRQDPGLGLRQIYYSMNVEVTDKGDVPEGYKVSRKEKRNFPLILESPSPNQTSLYFCASTGRATNEKLFFGSGTQLSVL.

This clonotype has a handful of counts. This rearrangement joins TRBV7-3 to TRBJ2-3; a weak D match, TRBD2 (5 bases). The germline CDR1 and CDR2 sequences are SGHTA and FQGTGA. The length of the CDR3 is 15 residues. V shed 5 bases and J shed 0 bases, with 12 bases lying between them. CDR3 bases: TGTGCCAGCAGCCCCCTAGCAACCAGCACAGATACGCAGTATTTT. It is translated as CASSPLATSTDTQYF.